Listed below are T cell receptor beta chains from one sample, sequenced in a study of blood T cell repertoires in COVID-19. Clones were sequenced by immunoSEQ multiplex PCR, and TCRdb holds only the in-frame ones, with some missing. Of some 200,000 clones in the sample, about 87% are singletons; the top ten hold 2.5%. The sample comprised peripheral blood. The origin of the receptors is a man aged 35 to 55 with active or convalescent COVID-19. Both conserved end residues are trimmed from each CDR3. Fields, in order: CDR3 protein, J gene, V gene.

ASSPTGNLYGYT TRBJ1-2 TRBV6-5
ASSLPQETGVRSPLH TRBJ1-6 TRBV28
ASSETTGPRGKYGYT TRBJ1-2 TRBV2
ASSLDRTGEQY TRBJ2-7 TRBV5-1
ASSLTDRGYNEQF TRBJ2-1 TRBV7-2
ASRSHARGHHEQY TRBJ2-7 TRBV21-1
ASSSGTGIGELF TRBJ2-2 TRBV7-9
SVIQPRGGTEAF TRBJ1-1 TRBV29-1
ASRDRVDGYT TRBJ1-2 TRBV28
ASRNRLTGYGYT TRBJ1-2 TRBV19
ASSHRTQGAYEQY TRBJ2-7 TRBV3-1/TRBV3-2
ASSYGTVAGYT TRBJ1-2 TRBV6-5
ASSRTPYSNQPQH TRBJ1-5 TRBV19
ASSQVRGVRREAF TRBJ1-1 TRBV14
ASRASSGNTIY TRBJ1-3 TRBV2
AISAGLNEKLF TRBJ1-4 TRBV10-3
ASRTGGSNEKLF TRBJ1-4 TRBV6-5